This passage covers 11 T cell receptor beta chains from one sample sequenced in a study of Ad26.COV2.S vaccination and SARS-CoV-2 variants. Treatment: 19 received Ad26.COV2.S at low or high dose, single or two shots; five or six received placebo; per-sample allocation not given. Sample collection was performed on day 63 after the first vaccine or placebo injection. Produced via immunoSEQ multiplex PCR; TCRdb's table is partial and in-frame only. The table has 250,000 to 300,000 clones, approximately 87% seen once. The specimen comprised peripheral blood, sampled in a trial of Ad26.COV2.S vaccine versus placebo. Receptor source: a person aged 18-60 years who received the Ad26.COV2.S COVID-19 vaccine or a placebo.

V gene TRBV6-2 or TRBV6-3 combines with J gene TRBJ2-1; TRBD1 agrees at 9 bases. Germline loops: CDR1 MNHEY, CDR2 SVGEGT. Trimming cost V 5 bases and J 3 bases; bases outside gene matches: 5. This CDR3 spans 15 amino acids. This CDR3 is CASSQGDRDYNEQFF. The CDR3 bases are TGTGCCAGCAGTCAAGGGGACAGGGACTACAATGAGCAGTTCTTC.

CDR3 nucleotide sequence: TGTGCCAGCAGCCCACAGCAGGGAGGGGACTACGAGCAGTACTTC. Translated, it gives CASSPQQGGDYEQYF. J is TRBJ2-7 and V is TRBV11-3, with 7 bases identical to TRBD2. The CDR3 contains 15 residues. Looked up from germline, CDR1 is SGHNT and CDR2 is YENEEA. With V trimmed by 5 bases and J by 3 bases, 10 bases remained unmatched. The full variable domain, completed using reference TRBV11-3 and TRBJ2-7, is EAGVVQSPRYKIIEKKQPVAFWCNPISGHNTLYWYLQNLGQGPELLIRYENEEAVDDSQLPKDRFSAERLKGVDSTLKIQPAELGDSAVYLCASSPQQGGDYEQYFGPGTRLTVT.

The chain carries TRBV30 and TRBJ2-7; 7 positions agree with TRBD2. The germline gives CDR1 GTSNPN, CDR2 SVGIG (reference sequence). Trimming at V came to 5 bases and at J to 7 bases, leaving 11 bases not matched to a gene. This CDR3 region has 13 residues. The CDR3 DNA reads TGTGCCTGGGGCTCTAGCGGAATACGGGAGCAGTACTTC. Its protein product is CAWGSSGIREQYF.

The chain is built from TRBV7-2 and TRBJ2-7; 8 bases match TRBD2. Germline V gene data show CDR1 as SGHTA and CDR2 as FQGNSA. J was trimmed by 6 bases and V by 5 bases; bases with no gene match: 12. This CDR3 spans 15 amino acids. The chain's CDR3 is CASSGHSGVFAEQYF. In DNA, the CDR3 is TGTGCCAGCAGCGGACATAGCGGGGTGTTTGCCGAGCAGTACTTC.

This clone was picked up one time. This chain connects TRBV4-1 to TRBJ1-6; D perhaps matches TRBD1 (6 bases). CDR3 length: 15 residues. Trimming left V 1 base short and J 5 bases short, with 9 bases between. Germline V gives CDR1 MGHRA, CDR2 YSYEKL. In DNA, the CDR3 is TGCGCCAGCAGCCAAGTCCGGACAGATAATTCACCCCTCCACTTT. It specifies CASSQVRTDNSPLHF.

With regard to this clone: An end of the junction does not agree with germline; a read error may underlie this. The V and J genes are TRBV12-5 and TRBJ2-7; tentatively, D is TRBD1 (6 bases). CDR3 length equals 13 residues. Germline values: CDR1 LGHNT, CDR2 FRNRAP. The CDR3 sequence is CASGYTGSYAQYF. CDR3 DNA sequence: TGTGCTAGTGGTTATACAGGGTCCTACGCGCAGTACTTC. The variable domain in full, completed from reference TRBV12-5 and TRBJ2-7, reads DARVTQTPRHKVTEMGQEVTMRCQPILGHNTVFWYRQTMMQGLELLAYFRNRAPLDDSGMPKDRFSAEMPDATLATLKIQPSEPRDSAVYFCASGYTGSYAQYFGPGTRLTVT.

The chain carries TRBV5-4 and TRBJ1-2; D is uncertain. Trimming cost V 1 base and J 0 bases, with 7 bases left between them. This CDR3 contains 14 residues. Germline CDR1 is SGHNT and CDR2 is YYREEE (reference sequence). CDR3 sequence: CASSLTGTNYGYTF. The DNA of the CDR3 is TGTGCCAGCAGCTTGACTGGGACTAACTATGGCTACACCTTC.

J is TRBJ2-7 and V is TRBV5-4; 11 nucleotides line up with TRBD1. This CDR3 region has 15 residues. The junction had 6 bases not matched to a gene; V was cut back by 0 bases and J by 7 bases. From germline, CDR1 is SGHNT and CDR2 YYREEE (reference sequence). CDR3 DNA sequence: TGTGCCAGCAGCTTGGTTGGGACAGGGGGAACGGAGCAGTACTTC. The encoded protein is CASSLVGTGGTEQYF.

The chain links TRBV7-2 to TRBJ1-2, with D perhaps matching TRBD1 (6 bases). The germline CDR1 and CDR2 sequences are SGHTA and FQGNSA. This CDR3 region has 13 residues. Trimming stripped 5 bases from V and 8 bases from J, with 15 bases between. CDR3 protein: CASSQGRGKGYTF. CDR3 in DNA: TGTGCCAGCAGCCAAGGCAGGGGCAAAGGCTACACCTTC. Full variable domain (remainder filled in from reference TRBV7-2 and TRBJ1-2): GAGVSQSPSNKVTEKGKDVELRCDPISGHTALYWYRQSLGQGLEFLIYFQGNSAPDKSGLPSDRFSAERTGGSVSTLTIQRTQQEDSAVYLCASSQGRGKGYTFGSGTRLTVV.

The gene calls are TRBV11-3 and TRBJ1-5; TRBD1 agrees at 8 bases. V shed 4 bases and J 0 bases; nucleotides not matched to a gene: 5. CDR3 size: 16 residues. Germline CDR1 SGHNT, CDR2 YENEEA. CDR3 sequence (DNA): TGTGCCAGCAGCTCATACAGGGGGTATAGCAATCAGCCCCAGCATTTT. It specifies CASSSYRGYSNQPQHF.

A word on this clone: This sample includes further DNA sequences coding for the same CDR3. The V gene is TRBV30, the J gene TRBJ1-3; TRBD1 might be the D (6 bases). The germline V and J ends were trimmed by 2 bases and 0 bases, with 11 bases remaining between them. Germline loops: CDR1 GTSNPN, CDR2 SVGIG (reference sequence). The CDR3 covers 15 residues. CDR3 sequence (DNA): TGTGCCTGGAGTTGGACAGAAAACTCTGGAAACACCATATATTTT. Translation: CAWSWTENSGNTIYF.